This T cell receptor (beta chain) emerged from a study of blood T cell repertoires in COVID-19. Study details: The United States, Italy and Spain were the sources of the acute and convalescent COVID-19 samples. From T cells, B-cell-depleted T cells, or PBMCs came the material, which was cDNA or gDNA.

In the original processing: By means of reference gene primer amplification, nucleated cell counts were estimated. Some clones are missing from TCRdb's copy, which holds only in-frame ones; the method was immunoSEQ multiplex PCR. Clonal size and the V and J genes are those of that table, whereas D and trimming came from the DNA. The profile covers some 65,000 clones, with roughly three quarters appearing a single time and approximately 6% taken by the ten largest. Source material: peripheral blood. The clonotype originates from a woman in her seventies with acute or convalescent COVID-19.

This CDR3 is CASSIPGPGANVLTF. The CDR3 DNA reads TGTGCCAGTAGTATCCCCGGTCCTGGGGCCAACGTCCTGACTTTC. The rearrangement uses TRBV19 and TRBJ2-6, with D hard to call. The germline V gene has CDR1 LNHDA and CDR2 SQIVND (reference sequence). This CDR3 spans 15 amino acids. V gave up 3 bases and J gave up 2 bases, with 8 bases separating them. Supplemented by reference TRBV19 and TRBJ2-6, the full variable domain reads DGGITQSPKYLFRKEGQNVTLSCEQNLNHDAMYWYRQDPGQGLRLIYYSQIVNDFQKGDIAEGYSVSREKKESFPLTVTSAQKNPTAFYLCASSIPGPGANVLTFGAGSRLTVL.